The 8 T cell receptor beta chains below were found in one sample sequenced in a study of OX40 agonist ivuxolimab in advanced cancers. Data came from immunoSEQ multiplex PCR; TCRdb stores just in-frame clones and leaves some out. This table holds more than 45,000 clones, 65% to 90% found once. The starting material was CD4+ or CD8+ T cells sorted from blood, obtained in a trial of the OX40 agonist ivuxolimab. These receptors came from an adult with an advanced solid tumor such as melanoma, head and neck, liver or kidney cancer.

V gene TRBV5-1 combines with J gene TRBJ1-1; a weak D match, TRBD1 (5 bases). Germline CDR1 and CDR2: SGHRS and YFSETQ. Trimming cost V 4 bases and J 11 bases, with 21 bases left between them. The CDR3 contains 14 residues. CDR3 DNA: TGCGCCAGCAGCCCCCTTGACGTGCAGGGCAGCGCTTTCTTT. It yields the protein CASSPLDVQGSAFF.

The chain recombines TRBV6-4 with TRBJ2-4; possibly TRBD1 for D (5 bases). The CDR3 sequence is 15 residues long. Germline V lookup: CDR1 MRHNA, CDR2 SNTAGT. V lost 2 bases, J lost 0 bases, and 8 bases lay in between. CDR3 amino acids: CASSDRGLAKNIQYF. CDR3 in DNA: TGTGCCAGCAGTGACAGGGGTCTAGCCAAAAACATTCAGTACTTC.

The CDR3 loop reads CASSLSTPRTGLGLTQYF. The CDR3 DNA reads TGTGCCAGCAGTTTATCCACCCCTCGGACAGGGTTGGGACTAACCCAGTACTTC. V gene TRBV27 combines with J gene TRBJ2-5; D possibly corresponds to TRBD1 (8 bases). The CDR3 totals 18 residues. Germline CDR1 is MNHEY and CDR2 is SMNVEV (reference sequence). Trimming shortened V by 0 bases and J by 8 bases, and 25 bases separated the two germline ends.

This clone was observed a single time. The J gene is TRBJ1-1, the V gene TRBV16; TRBD1 aligns across 10 bases. CDR3 length: 17 residues. Germline trimming cut 3 bases from V and 4 bases from J; bases unmatched to any gene: 11. Germline CDR1 is KGHSY and CDR2 is FQNENV. In DNA, the CDR3 is TGTGCCAGCAGCCACAAGGCTGGGACAGGGGTGGGCACTGAAGCTTTCTTT. Its protein is CASSHKAGTGVGTEAFF.

This chain joins TRBV5-1 and TRBJ2-5, with 7 bases matching TRBD1. The length of the CDR3 is 15 residues. Trimming took 0 bases from V and 5 from J; bases not matched to a gene: 7. Looked up from germline, CDR1 is SGHRS and CDR2 is YFSETQ. The CDR3 region has the DNA TGCGCCAGCAGCTTGGTCGCCAGACAGGGTGAGACCCAGTACTTC. It codes for CASSLVARQGETQYF.

In this sample, this clone turned up a few times. The genes are TRBV19 and TRBJ1-1, with D possibly being TRBD1 (6 bases). CDR3 length: 14 residues. Germline V gene lookup returns CDR1 LNHDA and CDR2 SQIVND (reference sequence). V lost 5 bases and J 1 base, leaving 11 bases between the germline ends. DNA for the CDR3: TGTGCCAGTAGTTACAGGGTTGGGAACACTGAAGCTTTCTTT. Its protein product is CASSYRVGNTEAFF. The full variable domain, completed using reference TRBV19 and TRBJ1-1, is DGGITQSPKYLFRKEGQNVTLSCEQNLNHDAMYWYRQDPGQGLRLIYYSQIVNDFQKGDIAEGYSVSREKKESFPLTVTSAQKNPTAFYLCASSYRVGNTEAFFGQGTRLTVV.

The chain has TRBV5-1 and TRBJ2-3, with 8 bases identical to TRBD2. The ends lost 4 bases at V and 1 base at J; junction bases unmatched: 8. The CDR3 is 16 residues long. Germline CDR1 and CDR2: SGHRS and YFSETQ. CDR3 in DNA: TGCGCCAGCAGCCCCGTCGGAGCGGGGGGCACAGATACGCAGTATTTT. Residues: CASSPVGAGGTDTQYF.

The rearrangement joins TRBV11-2 to TRBJ1-4, with a tentative D call TRBD1 (5 bases). Germline loops: CDR1 SGHAT, CDR2 FQNNGV. CDR3 length equals 15 residues. The V and J ends lost 0 bases and 6 bases respectively, with 11 bases between them. The CDR3 DNA sequence: TGTGCCAGCAGCTTAGATGACGACAGCTATGAAAAACTGTTTTTT. Residues: CASSLDDDSYEKLFF.